In its sample, the clone carrying this T cell receptor (beta chain) was seen a few times. TCRdb re-derived calls from the RT-PCR reads in MiXCR, one entry per CDR3 protein. The table lists almost 700,000 distinct CDR3 sequences, 12% to 15% of them singletons. The germline gives CDR1 SEHNR, CDR2 FQNEAQ (reference sequence). V was clipped by 4 bases and J by 5 bases, with 6 bases between them. The CDR3 has 12 amino acids. The material sequenced was memory CD4+ T cells from blood. The chain carries TRBV7-9 and TRBJ2-1; no clear D gene. The receptor was isolated from a female donor in good health, serving as a healthy control. The CDR3 protein is CASSYTDNEQFF. CDR3 sequence (DNA): TGTGCCAGCAGCTATACGGACAATGAGCAGTTCTTC. The full variable domain, completed using reference TRBV7-9 and TRBJ2-1, is DTGVSQNPRHKITKRGQNVTFRCDPISEHNRLYWYRQTLGQGPEFLTYFQNEAQLEKSRLLSDRFSAERPKGSFSTLEIQRTEQGDSAMYLCASSYTDNEQFFGPGTRLTVL.